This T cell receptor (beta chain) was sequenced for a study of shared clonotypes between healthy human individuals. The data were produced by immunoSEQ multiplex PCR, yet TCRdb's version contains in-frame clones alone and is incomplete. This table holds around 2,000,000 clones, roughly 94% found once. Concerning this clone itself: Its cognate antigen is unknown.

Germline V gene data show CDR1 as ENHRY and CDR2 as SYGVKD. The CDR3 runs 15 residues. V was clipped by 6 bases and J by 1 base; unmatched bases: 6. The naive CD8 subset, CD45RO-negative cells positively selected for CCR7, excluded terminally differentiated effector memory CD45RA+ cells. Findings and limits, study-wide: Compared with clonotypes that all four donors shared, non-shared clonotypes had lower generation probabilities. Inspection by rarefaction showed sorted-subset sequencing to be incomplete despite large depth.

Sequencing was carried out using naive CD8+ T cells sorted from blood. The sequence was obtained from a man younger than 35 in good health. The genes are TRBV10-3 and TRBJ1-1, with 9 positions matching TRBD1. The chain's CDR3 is CAISPEGQGNTEAFF. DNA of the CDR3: TGTGCCATCAGCCCCGAGGGACAGGGGAACACTGAAGCTTTCTTT.